The clone carrying this T cell receptor beta chain was found a few times. The source of the sample is a study of blood T cell repertoires in COVID-19. Sequenced by immunoSEQ multiplex PCR; TCRdb stores in-frame clones only, minus some. The repertoire holds roughly 200,000 clones, with more than 80% as singletons. Trimming cost V 1 base and J 5 bases, with 14 bases left between them. This CDR3 has 15 residues. Germline loops: CDR1 MGHRA, CDR2 YSYEKL. This receptor was identified in a middle-aged man who had recovered from COVID-19. Sequenced input: PBMCs or T cells enriched from blood (not recorded which). This sequence joins TRBV4-1 and TRBJ1-2; D perhaps matches TRBD1 (5 bases). CDR3 amino acids: CASSQVAGPGYGYTF. The CDR3 DNA is TGCGCCAGCAGCCAAGTAGCAGGGCCCGGATATGGCTACACCTTC.